A selection of T cell receptor beta chains follows, all from one sample in a study of T cell responses to AZD1222 COVID-19 vaccine. Data came from immunoSEQ multiplex PCR; TCRdb stores just in-frame clones and leaves some out. The sample holds some 120,000 clones, over 75% seen once. Sample: peripheral blood, taken on day 0 of MenACWY control vaccination. The receptor source for this set is an adult in good health. Both conserved end residues are trimmed from each CDR3. A D gene is named only where the DNA matches it firmly.

cdr3_aa,d_call,v_call
ASSEFSGIAKNIQY,.,TRBV2
ASSEGQGLRPGELF,TRBD1,TRBV9
ASSRDRFTDTQY,TRBD1,TRBV6-5
ASGRGYEQY,TRBD2,TRBV28
ASSNLAGGPEETQY,TRBD2,TRBV7-6
ASSHVGGEIYEQY,TRBD2,TRBV23-1
ASSLQADTGELF,.,TRBV6-2/TRBV6-3
ASSQEGGRIGEQY,.,TRBV3-1/TRBV3-2
ASSLARTGGNEQY,TRBD1,TRBV5-1
ATSDLGLAGQGGELF,TRBD2,TRBV24-1
AIIPRVLEAGNQPQH,.,TRBV10-3
ASSFAKGYAEAF,.,TRBV11-2
ASSIRERETGELF,.,TRBV19
ASSELPGYGYT,.,TRBV10-1
ASSRGGGRGQPQH,.,TRBV5-4
ASSVVMDSPLH,.,TRBV9
ASSAAGTSFADTQY,TRBD2,TRBV9
ASSLNSWAGYT,.,TRBV27
ASSSHMIHNEQF,.,TRBV7-9
AWSDGPIAGVTDTQY,TRBD2,TRBV30
ASRTSEGAGELF,TRBD2,TRBV18
ASSLVQGGSNEKLF,.,TRBV5-5
ASSKAETVPAGYT,.,TRBV21-1
AWSVSRMNTEAF,.,TRBV30
AWSVGGRWAYNEQF,.,TRBV30
ASSRTGTGYSPLH,TRBD1,TRBV28
ASSLDGAQQRDGYT,.,TRBV5-1
ASSLPAGDVDTQY,TRBD2,TRBV5-4
ASSTTGSTDTQY,TRBD1,TRBV5-4
ASSRQGQNTEAF,.,TRBV5-4
ASSVKSSGSSYNEQF,.,TRBV18
ASSFPFKDIADTQY,.,TRBV11-2
ASSQGGQGDYEQY,TRBD1,TRBV3-1/TRBV3-2
ASRGPNTGELF,.,TRBV28
ASSKPGHSYNEQF,.,TRBV27
AWSRVNYEQY,.,TRBV30
ASSLVMGLGISNQPQH,.,TRBV5-1
ASSPLPGAENIQY,.,TRBV18
ASSSLGQHMNTEAF,.,TRBV19
ATRPGGGALEWSGYLETQY,TRBD2,TRBV15
ATSRGIGGLADNTGELF,TRBD2,TRBV15
ASSFWDGSGNTIY,.,TRBV5-5
ASTTGGGADTQY,TRBD2,TRBV5-1
ASRPRGGTNSPLH,.,TRBV27
ASVGTGNQPQH,TRBD1,TRBV19
ASGETQY,.,TRBV25-1
ASSEDRVSQPQH,TRBD1,TRBV19
ATAPAGRETQY,.,TRBV28
ASRRSTGGSYNSPLH,.,TRBV11-2
ASSLSSLFRTDTQY,.,TRBV27
ASSLAPLAGIQY,TRBD2,TRBV5-6
ASSPPLDRGYT,.,TRBV18
ASSLNSRGIVEQY,.,TRBV5-1